The TCR beta chain described here comes from a study of blood T cell repertoires in COVID-19. Study at large: COVID-19 samples, acute and convalescent, were from the United States, Italy and Spain. In each case, the material was cDNA or gDNA derived from T cells, B-cell-depleted T cells, or PBMCs.

Original processing notes: From reference gene primer amplification, estimates of nucleated cell counts were derived. The data were produced by immunoSEQ multiplex PCR, yet TCRdb's version contains in-frame clones alone and is incomplete. For V, J and clone size, that table is used; D and trimming come from the DNA. The sample holds 150,000 to 200,000 clones, more than 80% seen once. The TCR originated in a man aged 45 to 65 with acute or convalescent COVID-19. Input material: peripheral blood.

The CDR3 DNA sequence: TGTGCCAGCAGCCATGAACTAAGACTAGCTGTTACGCAGTATTTT. Its translation: CASSHELRLAVTQYF. This sequence joins TRBV3-1 (or the pseudogene TRBV3-2) and TRBJ2-3, with 7 bases matching TRBD2. The junction had 11 bases not matched to a gene; V was cut back by 3 bases and J by 8 bases. Germline values: CDR1 LGHDT, CDR2 YNNKEL (reference sequence). The CDR3 extends over 15 amino acids.